This T cell receptor beta chain was sequenced for a study of tumor and adjacent non-tumor tissue in lung cancer. Findings of the study overall: Patients with more diverse tumor TCRs had worse survival.

The germline CDR1 and CDR2 sequences are MGHRA and YSYEKL. The CDR3 length is 15 residues. Note on this clonotype: The antigen is undetermined. A single base separates this from a much larger clone, so it may be a read error.

The template was RNA from unsorted bulk tissue. More than 3 cm separated this lung sample from the edge of the tumor. The library came from three nested PCR rounds adapted from ARM-PCR protocols. TCRdb reanalysed the multiplex PCR reads using MiXCR and keeps one entry per CDR3 protein. The sample carries 60,000 or so distinct CDR3 sequences, 61% recorded once. The specimen sequenced was distant non-tumor lung tissue. The sequence was collected from a man between 65 and 85 years old with non-small cell lung cancer. The rearrangement joins TRBV4-1 to TRBJ2-2; maybe TRBD2 (5 bases). DNA for the CDR3: TGCGCCAGCAGCCGCTCCCAACTGAACACCGGGGAGCTGTCTTTT. Translated, it gives CASSRSQLNTGELSF.